The source of this TCR beta chain is a study of human T cells and chemical hapten exposure. Study in general: The cohort included alopecia areata under or over 50% scalp, totalis and universalis. The study's findings and limits: Once DPC sensitization occurred, TCRs above 1 in 1000 frequency showed no change. Having alopecia, donors may respond immunologically unlike healthy people.

TCRdb re-called the RACE reads with MiXCR, one entry per CDR3 protein. The repertoire holds tens of thousands of distinct CDR3 sequences, approximately 8% seen once, with 1.5% to 1.8% in the top ten. This clonotype was counted between two and nine times. Its antigen is unidentified. Sample time point: patch test 1, 2 weeks after DPC sensitization. Treatment here: therapeutic diphenylcyclopropenone sensitization with weekly scalp DPC. Patients had alopecia, were aged 18 to 70, and were not pregnant. This sequence originates from a woman in her 30s with alopecia areata. Some clones in this sample may be carry-over from other donors' samples. The sequenced sample was whole blood, obtained in connection with sensitization to the hapten diphenylcyclopropenone (DPC).

CDR3 coding DNA: TGTGCCAGCAGCCGCAACCCGAAAACAGGGAATTCTAATTCACCCCTCCACTTT. Protein sequence: CASSRNPKTGNSNSPLHF. The chain carries TRBV7-8 and TRBJ1-6; D possibly corresponds to TRBD1 (6 bases). Germline values: CDR1 SGHVS, CDR2 FQNEAQ. The CDR3 has 18 residues. V lost 5 bases and J 6 bases, leaving 23 bases between the germline ends.